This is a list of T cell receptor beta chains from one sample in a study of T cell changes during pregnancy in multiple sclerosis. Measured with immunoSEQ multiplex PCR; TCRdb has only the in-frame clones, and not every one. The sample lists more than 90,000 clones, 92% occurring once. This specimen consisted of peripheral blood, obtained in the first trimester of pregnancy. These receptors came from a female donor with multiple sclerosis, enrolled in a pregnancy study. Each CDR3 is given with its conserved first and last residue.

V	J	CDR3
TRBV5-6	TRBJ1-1	CASSLGQSRSEAFF
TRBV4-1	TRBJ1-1	CASSQVSVKASFF
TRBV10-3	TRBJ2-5	CATSKEAGETQYF
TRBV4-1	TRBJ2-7	CASSQKTGDEQYF
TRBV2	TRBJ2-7	CASIGTGEGVYEQYF
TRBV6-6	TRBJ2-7	CASTASGRGEQYF
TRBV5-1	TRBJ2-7	CASSHPGQGTYEQYF
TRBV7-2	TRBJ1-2	CASSTGTAFYGYTF
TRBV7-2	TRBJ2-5	CASSLGLAGVFPQYF
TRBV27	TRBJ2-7	CASSLLAGAYEQYF
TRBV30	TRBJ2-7	CAWRRASGSYEQYF
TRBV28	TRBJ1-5	CASGALSNQPQHF
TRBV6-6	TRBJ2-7	CASTPRGREYYEQYF
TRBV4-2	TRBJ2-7	CASSQISADSYEQYF
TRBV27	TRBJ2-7	CASGFAGLAGAYEQYF
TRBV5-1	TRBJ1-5	CASSTGTGGNQPQHF
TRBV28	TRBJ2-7	CASRTPSPGGELAGGPQQYF
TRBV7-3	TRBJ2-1	CASSYGEGGDNEQFF
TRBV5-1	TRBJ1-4	CASSLDRRVEKLFF